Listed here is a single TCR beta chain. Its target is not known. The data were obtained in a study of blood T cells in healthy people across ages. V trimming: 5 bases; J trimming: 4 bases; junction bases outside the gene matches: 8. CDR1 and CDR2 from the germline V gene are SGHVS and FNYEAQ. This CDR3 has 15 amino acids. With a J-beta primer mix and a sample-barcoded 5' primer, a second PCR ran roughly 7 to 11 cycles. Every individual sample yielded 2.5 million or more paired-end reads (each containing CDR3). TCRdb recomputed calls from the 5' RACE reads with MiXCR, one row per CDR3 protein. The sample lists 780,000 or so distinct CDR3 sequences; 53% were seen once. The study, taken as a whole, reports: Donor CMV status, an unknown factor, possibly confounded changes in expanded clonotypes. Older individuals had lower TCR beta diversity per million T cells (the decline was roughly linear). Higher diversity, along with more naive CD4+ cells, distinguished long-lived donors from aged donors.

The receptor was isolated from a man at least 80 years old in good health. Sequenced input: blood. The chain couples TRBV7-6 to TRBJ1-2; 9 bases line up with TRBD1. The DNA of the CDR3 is TGTGCCAGCAGCCTTGGGACAGGGTCTTTCTATGGCTACACCTTC. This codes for CASSLGTGSFYGYTF.